The text below deals with one T cell receptor beta chain. The germline V gene has CDR1 GTSNPN and CDR2 SVGIG (reference sequence). Trimming removed 5 bases at V and 7 bases at J, with 11 bases between. This CDR3 contains 11 residues. This sample is part of a study of shared clonotypes between healthy human individuals. Assay used: immunoSEQ multiplex PCR; TCRdb lists only in-frame clones, some missing. The table shows 2 million to 2.5 million clones, with 93% occurring only once. Sequenced material: naive CD4+ T cells from PBMCs. Regarding subset: CD45RA+ positively selected. The clonotype comes from a man aged 18 to 30 in good health. Some clones in this sample may be carry-over from other donors' samples. This chain links TRBV30 with TRBJ2-5; D not certain. This CDR3 is CAWALSGTQYF. The CDR3 coding sequence is TGTGCCTGGGCATTATCGGGGACCCAGTACTTC.